A selection of T cell receptor beta chains follows, all from one sample in a study of cytomegalovirus exposure and HLA in healthy donors. This table comes from immunoSEQ multiplex PCR, and its TCRdb copy is limited to in-frame clones, with some not included. Of 90,000 to 110,000 clones in the sample, less than 85% are singletons; the top ten hold around 8.8%. Sequencing input: PBMCs. The receptors were gathered from a man aged 35-49 years in good health and CMV-seropositive. Each CDR3 is given with its conserved first and last residue. Each record gives: V gene, CDR3 length, D gene, J gene, clone size, CDR3 DNA, CDR3 protein. The D gene is left open where the match is weak. Clone size, where shown, is once, few, many, or a class for clones that have expanded.

>TRBV5-1|15|TRBD1|TRBJ2-7|NA
TGCGCCAGCAGCTACGACAGGGGGGCAGTTTACGAGCAGTACTTC
CASSYDRGAVYEQYF
>TRBV28|16|TRBD1|TRBJ1-5|few
TGTGCCAGCAGTTCAGACAGGGGGCCTAGCAATCAGCCCCAGCATTTT
CASSSDRGPSNQPQHF
>TRBV6-5|13|NA|TRBJ1-5|NA
TGTGCCAGCAGACCCCCGGGGGATCAGCCCCAGCATTTT
CASRPPGDQPQHF
>TRBV29-1|14|NA|TRBJ1-4|NA
TGCAGCGCCAGGACCAGGGAGGATGATGAAAAACTGTTTTTT
CSARTREDDEKLFF
>TRBV30|13|TRBD1|TRBJ1-2|NA
TGTGCCTGGAGTGAACAGGGGGTAGGCGGCTACACCTTC
CAWSEQGVGGYTF
>TRBV6-6|14|TRBD1|TRBJ1-1|NA
TGTGCCAGCAGCCCGACAGGGGATACCGCTGAAGCTTTCTTT
CASSPTGDTAEAFF
>TRBV10-2|20|TRBD2|TRBJ2-2|NA
TGCGCCAGCAGTGAGTTGGGACTAGCGGGAGGCCTCTACTTCGCCGGGGAGCTGTTTTTT
CASSELGLAGGLYFAGELFF
>TRBV11-3|15|NA|TRBJ2-1|NA
TGTGCCAGCAGCTTTCGGACAGCTACCTACAATGAGCAGTTCTTC
CASSFRTATYNEQFF
>TRBV29-1|15|TRBD2|TRBJ2-7|NA
TGCAGCGCCAGGACTAGCGGGGGGGCTTCCTACGAGCAGTACTTC
CSARTSGGASYEQYF
>TRBV23-1|13|NA|TRBJ1-5|once
TGCGCCAGCAGCCCAGCGGGGAATCAGCCCCAGCATTTT
CASSPAGNQPQHF
>TRBV5-4|15|TRBD2|TRBJ2-7|NA
TGTGCCAGCAGCTTGTCTCTCGGGAGGGCCCGCGAGCAGTACTTC
CASSLSLGRAREQYF
>TRBV18|13|NA|TRBJ1-1|NA
TGTGCCAGCTCATACGGGGGAGAAACTGAAGCTTTCTTT
CASSYGGETEAFF
>TRBV10-3|11|NA|TRBJ2-1|NA
TGTGCCATCAGTGAAGACACTGCTCAGTTCTTC
CAISEDTAQFF
>TRBV28|11|NA|TRBJ1-2|NA
TGTGCCAGCACTTCTAACTATGGCTACACCTTC
CASTSNYGYTF
>TRBV7-6|16|TRBD2|TRBJ2-5|NA
TGTGCCAGCAGCTTAGCTAGCGGGGGCCAAGGGGAGACCCAGTACTTC
CASSLASGGQGETQYF
>TRBV9|19|NA|TRBJ2-5|NA
TGTGCCAGCAGCGTAGGTGTCGGGGTAGCGGCCGGAGGAAGAGAGACCCAGTACTTC
CASSVGVGVAAGGRETQYF
>TRBV6-5|15|NA|TRBJ1-4|NA
TGTGCCAGCAGCCTTTCAGACAGTTCCAATGAAAAACTGTTTTTT
CASSLSDSSNEKLFF
>TRBV15|16|NA|TRBJ1-5|few
TGTGCCACCAGCAGAGAAAGAGGAGGGAGCAATCAGCCCCAGCATTTT
CATSRERGGSNQPQHF
>TRBV6-5|16|TRBD1|TRBJ2-1|NA
TGTGCCAGCAGTTACTCAGGGACAGGGGGTTACAATGAGCAGTTCTTC
CASSYSGTGGYNEQFF
>TRBV7-6|14|NA|TRBJ2-3|NA
TGTGCCAGCAGCTTAAGGACTAGCACAGATACGCAGTATTTT
CASSLRTSTDTQYF
>TRBV5-4|15|NA|TRBJ2-3|NA
TGTGCCAGCAGCTTGGATCGGGGGGCCGAGGATACGCAGTATTTT
CASSLDRGAEDTQYF
>TRBV19|17|NA|TRBJ1-2|NA
TGTGCCAGTAGCCGCCGCACGATCGGGACAACTAACTATGGCTACACCTTC
CASSRRTIGTTNYGYTF
>TRBV29-1|15|TRBD1|TRBJ2-7|NA
TGCAGCGTTGAAACGATAGGGCAGGGGGCTCTCGAGCAGTACTTC
CSVETIGQGALEQYF
>TRBV2|13|NA|TRBJ2-7|NA
TGTGCCAGCAGGGGGGCGAGCTCCTACGAGCAGTACTTC
CASRGASSYEQYF
>TRBV7-8|14|NA|TRBJ1-1|NA
TGTGCCAGCAGCTTGGGGGGGATATACACTGAAGCTTTCTTT
CASSLGGIYTEAFF
>TRBV5-1|16|TRBD2|TRBJ2-1|NA
TGCGCCAGCAGCTTTACCAGCGGGAGGGCCGGGGATGAGCAGTTCTTC
CASSFTSGRAGDEQFF
>TRBV5-1|14|NA|TRBJ1-1|once
TGCGCCAGCAGCGTCGTACAGGGCAGCACTGAAGCTTTCTTT
CASSVVQGSTEAFF
>TRBV6-4|14|NA|TRBJ1-2|NA
TGTGCCAGCAGTGTTCAGGGTACAGTTCCTGGCTACACCTTC
CASSVQGTVPGYTF
>TRBV5-4|16|TRBD1|TRBJ1-2|NA
TGTGCCAGCAGTCCACAATCAGGGGGCTCTAACTATGGCTACACCTTC
CASSPQSGGSNYGYTF
>TRBV6-5|14|NA|TRBJ1-2|NA
TGTGCCAGCAGTTCGGGACTCCGGGCGGGTGGCTACACCTTC
CASSSGLRAGGYTF
>TRBV7-2|19|TRBD1|TRBJ1-1|NA
TGTGCCAGCAGCTTCCAAAGCAAGGGACAGAAAGTTTTGAACACTGAAGCTTTCTTT
CASSFQSKGQKVLNTEAFF
>TRBV6-5|15|NA|TRBJ2-2|once
TGTGCCAGCAGTAAGTCGGAGGGGTCCACCGGGGAGCTGTTTTTT
CASSKSEGSTGELFF
>TRBV27|16|NA|TRBJ1-5|NA
TGTGCCAGCAGTTTTGGCAGGCCTTATAGCAATCAGCCCCAGCATTTT
CASSFGRPYSNQPQHF
>TRBV6-5|16|NA|TRBJ2-6|few
TGTGCCAGCAGTTACGGACGGATCTCTGGGGCCAACGGCCTGACTTTC
CASSYGRISGANGLTF
>TRBV18|14|NA|TRBJ2-1|NA
TGTGCCAGCTCAACTAATAGTGGAGCTAATGAGCAGTTCTTC
CASSTNSGANEQFF
>TRBV11-3|16|NA|TRBJ2-7|NA
TGTGCCAGCAGCTCCCCCGGGCGGGATTCTTCCTACGAGCAGTACTTC
CASSSPGRDSSYEQYF
>TRBV7-9|16|TRBD1|TRBJ1-6|NA
TGTGCCAGCAGCCCCCCGGGACAGGGAGGAGATTCACCCCTCCACTTT
CASSPPGQGGDSPLHF
>TRBV7-9|17|TRBD2|TRBJ2-1|NA
TGTGCCAGCAGCTTTACTTATTCGGGAGGCAGCTACAATGAGCAGTTCTTC
CASSFTYSGGSYNEQFF
>TRBV18|14|TRBD1|TRBJ2-5|NA
TGTGCCAGCTCACTGACAGGGGGCCGAGAGACCCAGTACTTC
CASSLTGGRETQYF
>TRBV4-2|16|NA|TRBJ2-3|few
TGTGCCAGCAGCCAAGGGCTGGGGCAACAGGTTGATACGCAGTATTTT
CASSQGLGQQVDTQYF
>TRBV6-1|16|TRBD1|TRBJ1-3|few
TGTGCCAGCAGTGTTCTGGGACAGGGCTCTGGAAACACCATATATTTT
CASSVLGQGSGNTIYF
>TRBV27|14|TRBD1|TRBJ1-2|NA
TGTGCCAGCAGTCGACAGGGGTTCCGCTATGGCTACACCTTC
CASSRQGFRYGYTF
>TRBV9|13|NA|TRBJ2-2|NA
TGTGCCAGCAAAACAGGGAACACCGGGGAGCTGTTTTTT
CASKTGNTGELFF
>TRBV5-4|14|NA|TRBJ2-1|NA
TGTGCCAGCAGCTACATTTACAGGGTACACGAGCAGTTCTTC
CASSYIYRVHEQFF
>TRBV5-1|15|TRBD1|TRBJ1-3|NA
TGCGCCAGCAGCTTCGCGACAGGGGGTGGAAACACCATATATTTT
CASSFATGGGNTIYF
>TRBV10-3|15|TRBD2|TRBJ2-7|once
TGTGCCATCAGGGCACTAGCGGGAGCTGAATACGAGCAGTACTTC
CAIRALAGAEYEQYF
>TRBV5-4|16|NA|TRBJ1-1|NA
TGTGCCAGCAGCCCGGGCGGGGGTGGTAAGAGGACTGAAGCTTTCTTT
CASSPGGGGKRTEAFF
>TRBV10-3|12|NA|TRBJ1-4|NA
TGTGCCATCGGTTCGACAGATGAAAAACTGTTTTTT
CAIGSTDEKLFF
>TRBV19|16|TRBD1|TRBJ1-2|NA
TGTGCCAGTAGCAACATACAGGGGGCGCTGACTGTTGGCTACACCTTC
CASSNIQGALTVGYTF
>TRBV7-8|20|NA|TRBJ1-6|NA
TGTGCCAGCAGCCTCGGCAGGGTGTACAGGAAGAGCTCCTATAATTCACCCCTCCACTTT
CASSLGRVYRKSSYNSPLHF
>TRBV7-9|14|TRBD1|TRBJ1-2|NA
TGTTCCAGCAGACCCGGGACAGGGGTCCTAGGCTACACCTTC
CSSRPGTGVLGYTF
>TRBV27|14|TRBD1|TRBJ2-5|NA
TGTGCCAGCAGGCTGACAGGGGGCCTAGAGACCCAGTACTTC
CASRLTGGLETQYF
>TRBV28|14|NA|TRBJ1-2|once
TGTGCCAGCAGTTTGGGGGGGGAGCGCTATGGCTACACCTTC
CASSLGGERYGYTF
>TRBV30|13|NA|TRBJ1-2|NA
TGTGCCTGGACAGTAGGGGTAGTAGGTGGCTACACCTTC
CAWTVGVVGGYTF
>TRBV7-9|13|TRBD2|TRBJ2-1|NA
TGTGCCAGCAGCGCTAGCGGGAGTCTCAAGCAGTTCTTC
CASSASGSLKQFF